This T cell receptor beta chain appears in the sequencing data of a study of memory CD4+ T cells and cytomegalovirus serostatus. CDR3 length: 13 residues. The germline CDR1 and CDR2 sequences are MDHEN and SYDVKM. V was clipped by 6 bases and J by 3 bases, with 9 bases between them. Study-level results: Repertoires predicted CMV serostatus with median bootstrapped AUC of around 0.95.

Comments on this clone: Its antigen remains unknown.

Sequenced by immunoSEQ multiplex PCR; TCRdb stores in-frame clones only, minus some. The table records more than 55,000 clones, approximately 78% of them present only once. The sort gate was single viable CD3+CD4+CD8-CD45RO+ cells for memory CD4+ T cells. Material: memory CD4+ T cells from blood. The rearrangement links TRBV28 to TRBJ1-5, with D possibly TRBD1 on 5 matching bases. The TCR was taken from an adult in good health and CMV-seronegative. The CDR3 region has the DNA TGTGCCAGCAGAGACAGCTTCAATCAGCCCCAGCATTTT. Protein product: CASRDSFNQPQHF.